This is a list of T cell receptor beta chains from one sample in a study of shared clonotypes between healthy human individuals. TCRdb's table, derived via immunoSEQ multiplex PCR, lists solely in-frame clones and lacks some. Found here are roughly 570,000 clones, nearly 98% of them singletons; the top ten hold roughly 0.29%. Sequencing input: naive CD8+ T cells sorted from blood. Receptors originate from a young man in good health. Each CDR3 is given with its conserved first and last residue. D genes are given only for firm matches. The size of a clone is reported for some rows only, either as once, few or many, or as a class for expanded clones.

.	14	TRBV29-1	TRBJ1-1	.	TGCAGCGCCAAGAGGGACCAGCCGGGCGCTGAAGCTTTCTTT	CSAKRDQPGAEAFF
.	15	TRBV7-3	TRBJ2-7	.	TGTGCCAGCAGCTCCGTAGCGGAGTCTGGGTACGAGCAGTACTTC	CASSSVAESGYEQYF
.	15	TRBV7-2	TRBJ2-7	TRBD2	TGTGCCAGCAGCTTAGTTAGCGGGAGCTCCTACGAGCAGTACTTC	CASSLVSGSSYEQYF
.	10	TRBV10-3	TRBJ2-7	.	TGTGCCATCGGGACGGACGAGCAGTACTTC	CAIGTDEQYF
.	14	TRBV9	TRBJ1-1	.	TGTGCCAGCAGCGACTTACTCGGGGCCACTGAAGCTTTCTTT	CASSDLLGATEAFF
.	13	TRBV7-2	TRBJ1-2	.	TGTGCCAGCAGCCAGGACGGAGGGGATGGCTACACCTTC	CASSQDGGDGYTF
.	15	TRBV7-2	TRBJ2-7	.	TGTGCCAGCAGCTTAGAGGGGTCTACCTCCTACGAGCAGTACTTC	CASSLEGSTSYEQYF
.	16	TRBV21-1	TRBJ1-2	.	TGTGCCAGCAGCAAAGGCCGAGGGGGGCCCTGCTATGGCTACACCTTC	CASSKGRGGPCYGYTF
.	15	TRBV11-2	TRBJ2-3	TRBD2	TGTGCCAGCAGCTTAGGATGGACTAGAACAGATACGCAGTATTTT	CASSLGWTRTDTQYF
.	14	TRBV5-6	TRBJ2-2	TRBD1	TGTGCCAGCAGCGTGGGACAGGGGCCCGGGGAGCTGTTTTTT	CASSVGQGPGELFF
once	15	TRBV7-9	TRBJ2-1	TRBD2	TGTGCCAGCAGCCACCAGCTAGCGGGTGGCAATGAGCAGTTCTTC	CASSHQLAGGNEQFF
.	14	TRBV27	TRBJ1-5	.	TGTGCCAGCAAGGGGGGCCCGAGGGGTCAGCCCCAGCATTTT	CASKGGPRGQPQHF
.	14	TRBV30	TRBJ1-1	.	TGTGCCTGGAGTGTACGAGGACTGAACACTGAAGCTTTCTTT	CAWSVRGLNTEAFF
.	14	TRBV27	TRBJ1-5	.	TGTGCCAGCAGTTTGGCCAGGGAGAATCAGCCCCAGCATTTT	CASSLARENQPQHF
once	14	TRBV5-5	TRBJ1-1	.	TGTGCCAGCAGAGTCGGGCTGGGTGCGACTGAAGCTTTCTTT	CASRVGLGATEAFF
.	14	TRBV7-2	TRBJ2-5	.	TGTGCCAGCAGCTTCACGGGAGAGCAAGAGACCCAGTACTTC	CASSFTGEQETQYF